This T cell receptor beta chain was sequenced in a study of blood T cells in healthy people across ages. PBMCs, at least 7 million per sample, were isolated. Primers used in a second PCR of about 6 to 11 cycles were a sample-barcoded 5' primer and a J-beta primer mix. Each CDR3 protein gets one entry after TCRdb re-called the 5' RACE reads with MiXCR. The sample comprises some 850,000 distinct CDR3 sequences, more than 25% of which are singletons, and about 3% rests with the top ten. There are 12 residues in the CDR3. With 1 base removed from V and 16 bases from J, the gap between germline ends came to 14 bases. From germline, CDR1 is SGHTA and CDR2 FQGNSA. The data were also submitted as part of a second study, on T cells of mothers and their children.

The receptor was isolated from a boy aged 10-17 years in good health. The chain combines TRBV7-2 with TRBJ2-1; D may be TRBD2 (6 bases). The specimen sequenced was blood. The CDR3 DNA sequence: TGTGCCAGCAGCTTAGTGGGGGAGGTTTCCTTCTTC. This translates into CASSLVGEVSFF. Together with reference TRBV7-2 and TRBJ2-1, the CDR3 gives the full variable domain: GAGVSQSPSNKVTEKGKDVELRCDPISGHTALYWYRQSLGQGLEFLIYFQGNSAPDKSGLPSDRFSAERTGGSVSTLTIQRTQQEDSAVYLCASSLVGEVSFFGPGTRLTVL.